This TCR beta chain was captured in a study of shared clonotypes between healthy human individuals. Produced via immunoSEQ multiplex PCR; TCRdb's table is partial and in-frame only. The sample lists roughly 1.5 million clones; approximately 98% were seen once. V was trimmed by 6 bases and J by 1 base, leaving 3 bases between them. Germline assignment: CDR1 MGHDK and CDR2 SYGVNS. This CDR3 contains 11 residues. The specimen sequenced was naive CD4+ T cells sorted from blood. As for subset: CD45RA+ positively selected. The chain uses TRBV25-1 and TRBJ1-2, with D uncertain. The receptor's source is a man between 25 and 39 years old in good health. CDR3 DNA: TGTGCCAGCAGCCTTAACTATGGCTACACCTTC. Protein product: CASSLNYGYTF.